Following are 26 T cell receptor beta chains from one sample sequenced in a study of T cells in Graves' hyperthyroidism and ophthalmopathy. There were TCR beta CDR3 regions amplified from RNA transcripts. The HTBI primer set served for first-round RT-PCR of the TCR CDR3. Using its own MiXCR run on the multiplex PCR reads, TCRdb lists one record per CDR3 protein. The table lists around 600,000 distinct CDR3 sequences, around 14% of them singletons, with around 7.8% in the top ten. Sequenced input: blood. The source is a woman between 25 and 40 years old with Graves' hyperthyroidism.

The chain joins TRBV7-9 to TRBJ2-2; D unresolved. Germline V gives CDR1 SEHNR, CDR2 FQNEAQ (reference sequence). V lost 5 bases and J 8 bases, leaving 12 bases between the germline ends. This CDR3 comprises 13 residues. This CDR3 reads CASSPPLGGELFF. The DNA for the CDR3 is TGTGCCAGCAGCCCACCCCTGGGAGGGGAGCTGTTTTTT. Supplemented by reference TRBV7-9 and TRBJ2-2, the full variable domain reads DTGVSQNPRHKITKRGQNVTFRCDPISEHNRLYWYRQTLGQGPEFLTYFQNEAQLEKSRLLSDRFSAERPKGSFSTLEIQRTEQGDSAMYLCASSPPLGGELFFGEGSRLTVL.

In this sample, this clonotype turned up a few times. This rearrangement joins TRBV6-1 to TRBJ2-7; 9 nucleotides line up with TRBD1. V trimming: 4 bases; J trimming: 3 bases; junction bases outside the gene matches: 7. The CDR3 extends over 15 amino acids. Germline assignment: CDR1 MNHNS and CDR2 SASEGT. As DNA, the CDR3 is TGTGCCAGCAGTGCCCCCGGGACAGGGAGCTACGAGCAGTACTTC. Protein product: CASSAPGTGSYEQYF.

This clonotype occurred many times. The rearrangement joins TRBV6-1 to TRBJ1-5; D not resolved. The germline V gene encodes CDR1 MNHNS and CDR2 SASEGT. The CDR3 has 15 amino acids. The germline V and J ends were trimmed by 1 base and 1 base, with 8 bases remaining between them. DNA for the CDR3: TGTGCCAGCAGTGAAGTCCTCGGGAGCAATCAGCCCCAGCATTTT. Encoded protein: CASSEVLGSNQPQHF.

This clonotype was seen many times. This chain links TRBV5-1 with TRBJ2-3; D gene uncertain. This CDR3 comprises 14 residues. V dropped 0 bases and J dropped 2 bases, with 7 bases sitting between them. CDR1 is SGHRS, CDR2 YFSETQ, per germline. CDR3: CASSLDGLTDTQYF. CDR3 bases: TGCGCCAGCAGCTTGGATGGCCTCACAGATACGCAGTATTTT.

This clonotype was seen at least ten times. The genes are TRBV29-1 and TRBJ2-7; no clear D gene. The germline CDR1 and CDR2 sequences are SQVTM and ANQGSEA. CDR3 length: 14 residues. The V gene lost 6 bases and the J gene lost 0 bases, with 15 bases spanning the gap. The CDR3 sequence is CSVTGPSSSYEQYF. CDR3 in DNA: TGCAGCGTCACCGGGCCCTCGAGCTCCTACGAGCAGTACTTC.

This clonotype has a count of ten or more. The CDR3 bases are TGTGCCAGCAGCGCCCGAAATTCACCCCTCCACTTT. Translation: CASSARNSPLHF. The V call is TRBV11-2, the J call TRBJ1-6; unclear D gene. CDR3 length equals 12 residues. Germline V gene lookup returns CDR1 SGHAT and CDR2 FQNNGV. V was clipped by 5 bases and J by 7 bases, with 6 bases between them.

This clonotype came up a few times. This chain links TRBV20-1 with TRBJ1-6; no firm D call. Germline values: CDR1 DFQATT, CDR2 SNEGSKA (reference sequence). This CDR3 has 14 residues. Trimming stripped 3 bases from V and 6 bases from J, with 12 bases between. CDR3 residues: CSARAYGFNSPLHF. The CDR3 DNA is TGCAGTGCTAGGGCTTATGGGTTTAATTCACCCCTCCACTTT.

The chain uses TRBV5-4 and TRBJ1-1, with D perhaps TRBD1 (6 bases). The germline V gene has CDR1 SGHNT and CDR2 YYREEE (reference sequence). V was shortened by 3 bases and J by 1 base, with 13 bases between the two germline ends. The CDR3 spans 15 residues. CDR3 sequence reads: CASSSGKTGNTEAFF. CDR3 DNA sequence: TGTGCCAGCAGCTCCGGAAAGACAGGGAACACTGAAGCTTTCTTT.

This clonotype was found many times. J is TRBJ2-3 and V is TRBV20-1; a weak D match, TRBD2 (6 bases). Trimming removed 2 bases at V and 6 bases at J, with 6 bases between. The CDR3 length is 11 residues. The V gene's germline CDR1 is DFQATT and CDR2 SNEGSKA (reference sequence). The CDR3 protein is CSARREDTQYF. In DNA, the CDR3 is TGCAGTGCTAGACGGGAGGATACGCAGTATTTT.

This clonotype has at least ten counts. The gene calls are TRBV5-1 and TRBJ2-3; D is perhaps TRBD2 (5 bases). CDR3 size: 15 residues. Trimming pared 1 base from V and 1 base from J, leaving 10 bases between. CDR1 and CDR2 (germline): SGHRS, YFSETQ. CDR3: CASSLNEGGTDTQYF. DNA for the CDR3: TGCGCCAGCAGCTTGAATGAGGGAGGCACAGATACGCAGTATTTT.

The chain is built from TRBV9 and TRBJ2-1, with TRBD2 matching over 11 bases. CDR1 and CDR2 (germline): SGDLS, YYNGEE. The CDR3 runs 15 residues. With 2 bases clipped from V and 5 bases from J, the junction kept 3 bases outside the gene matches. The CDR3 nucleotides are TGTGCCAGCAGCGTGACTAGCGGGGATAACAATGAGCAGTTCTTC. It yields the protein CASSVTSGDNNEQFF. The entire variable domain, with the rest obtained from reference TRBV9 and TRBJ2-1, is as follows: DSGVTQTPKHLITATGQRVTLRCSPRSGDLSVYWYQQSLDQGLQFLIQYYNGEERAKGNILERFSAQQFPDLHSELNLSSLELGDSALYFCASSVTSGDNNEQFFGPGTRLTVL.

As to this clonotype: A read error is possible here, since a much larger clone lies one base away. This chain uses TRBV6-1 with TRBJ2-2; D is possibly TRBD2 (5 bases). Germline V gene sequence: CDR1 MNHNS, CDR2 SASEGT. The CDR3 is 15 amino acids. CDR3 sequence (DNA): TGTGCCAGCAGTGAAATCCCAGGCAACACCGGGGAGCTGCTTTTT. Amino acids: CASSEIPGNTGELLF.

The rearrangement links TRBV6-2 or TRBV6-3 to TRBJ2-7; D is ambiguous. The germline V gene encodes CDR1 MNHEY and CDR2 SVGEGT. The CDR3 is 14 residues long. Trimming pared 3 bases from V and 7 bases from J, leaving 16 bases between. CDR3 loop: CASSYITLRGEQYF. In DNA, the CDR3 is TGTGCCAGCAGTTATATAACCCTTCGAGGAGAGCAGTACTTC.

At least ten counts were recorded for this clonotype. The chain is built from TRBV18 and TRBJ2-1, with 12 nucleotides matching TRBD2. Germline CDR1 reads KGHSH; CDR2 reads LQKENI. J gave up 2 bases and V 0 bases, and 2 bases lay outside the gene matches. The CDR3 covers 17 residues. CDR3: CASSPPLAGGTYNEQFF. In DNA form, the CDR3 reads TGTGCCAGCTCACCACCCCTAGCGGGAGGGACCTACAATGAGCAGTTCTTC.

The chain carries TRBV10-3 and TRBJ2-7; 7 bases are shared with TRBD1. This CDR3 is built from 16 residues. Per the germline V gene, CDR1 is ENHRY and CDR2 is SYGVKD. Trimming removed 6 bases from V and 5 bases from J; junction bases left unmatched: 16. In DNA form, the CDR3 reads TGTGCCATCAGAGGGGCGTTACAGGGGTGGTTAGACGAGCAGTACTTC. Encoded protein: CAIRGALQGWLDEQYF.

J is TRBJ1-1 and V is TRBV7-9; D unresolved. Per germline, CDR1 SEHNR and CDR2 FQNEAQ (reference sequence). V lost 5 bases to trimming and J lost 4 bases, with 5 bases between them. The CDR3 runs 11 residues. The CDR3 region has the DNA TGTGCCAGCAGCGGAGCCACTGAAGCTTTCTTT. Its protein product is CASSGATEAFF.

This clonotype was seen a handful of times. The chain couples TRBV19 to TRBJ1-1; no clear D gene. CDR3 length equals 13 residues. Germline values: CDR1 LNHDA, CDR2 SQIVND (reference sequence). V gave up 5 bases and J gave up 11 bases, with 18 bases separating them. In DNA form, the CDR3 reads TGTGCCAGTAGTCTGGAAACAGACCGAGCGGCTTTCTTT. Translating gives CASSLETDRAAFF.

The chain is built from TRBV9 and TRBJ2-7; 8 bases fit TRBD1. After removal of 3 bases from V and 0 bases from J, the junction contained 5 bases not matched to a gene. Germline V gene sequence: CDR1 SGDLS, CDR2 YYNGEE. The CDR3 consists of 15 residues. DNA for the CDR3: TGTGCCAGCAGCGCCTCCGGGACAGGCTCCTACGAGCAGTACTTC. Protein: CASSASGTGSYEQYF.

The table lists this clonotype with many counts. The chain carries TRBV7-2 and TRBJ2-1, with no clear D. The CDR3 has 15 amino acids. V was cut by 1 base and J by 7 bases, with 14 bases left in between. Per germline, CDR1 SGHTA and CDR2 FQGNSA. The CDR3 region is CASSLDIRVLNEQFF. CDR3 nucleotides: TGTGCCAGCAGCTTAGATATCCGGGTTCTGAATGAGCAGTTCTTC.

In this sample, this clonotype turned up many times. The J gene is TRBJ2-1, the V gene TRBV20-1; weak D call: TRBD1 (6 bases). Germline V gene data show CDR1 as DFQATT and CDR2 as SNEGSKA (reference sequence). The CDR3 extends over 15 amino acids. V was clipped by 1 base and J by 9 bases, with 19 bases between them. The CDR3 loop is CSARALGAGQGEQFF. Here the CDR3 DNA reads TGCAGTGCTAGAGCTTTGGGGGCAGGGCAGGGTGAGCAGTTCTTC.

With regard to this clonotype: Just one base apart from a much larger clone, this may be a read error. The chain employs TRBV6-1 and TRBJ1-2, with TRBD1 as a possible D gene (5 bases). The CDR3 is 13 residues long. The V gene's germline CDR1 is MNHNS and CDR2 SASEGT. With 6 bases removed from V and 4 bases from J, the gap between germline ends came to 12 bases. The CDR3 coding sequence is TGTGCCAGCAGACCAGTGGGGCCCTATGGCTACACCTTC. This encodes CASRPVGPYGYTF.

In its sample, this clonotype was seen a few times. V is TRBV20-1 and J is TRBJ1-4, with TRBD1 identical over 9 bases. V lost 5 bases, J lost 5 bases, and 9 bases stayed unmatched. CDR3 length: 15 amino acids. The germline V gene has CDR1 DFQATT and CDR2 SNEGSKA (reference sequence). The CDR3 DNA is TGCAGTGCTCGGTCCCCGGGGACAGGGAATGAAAAACTGTTTTTT. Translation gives CSARSPGTGNEKLFF.

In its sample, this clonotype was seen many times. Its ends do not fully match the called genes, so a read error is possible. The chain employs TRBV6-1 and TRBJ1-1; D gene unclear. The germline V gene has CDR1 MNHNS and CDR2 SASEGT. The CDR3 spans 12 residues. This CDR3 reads CAVLGSVTEAFF. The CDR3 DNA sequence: TGCGCGGTACTTGGATCGGTCACTGAAGCTTTCTTT.

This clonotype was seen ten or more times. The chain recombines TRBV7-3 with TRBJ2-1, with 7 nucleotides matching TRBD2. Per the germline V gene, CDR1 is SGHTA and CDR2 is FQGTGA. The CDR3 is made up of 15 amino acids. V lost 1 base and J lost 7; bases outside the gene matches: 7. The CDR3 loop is CASSLRGGRGNEQFF. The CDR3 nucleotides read TGTGCCAGCAGCTTAAGGGGCGGGAGAGGAAATGAGCAGTTCTTC.

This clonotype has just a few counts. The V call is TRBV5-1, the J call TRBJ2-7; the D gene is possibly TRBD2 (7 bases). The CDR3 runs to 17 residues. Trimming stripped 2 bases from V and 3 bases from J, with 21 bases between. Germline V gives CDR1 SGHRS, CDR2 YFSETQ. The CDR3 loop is CASSLFERGAPRYEQYF. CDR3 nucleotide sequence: TGCGCCAGCAGCTTATTTGAACGGGGGGCGCCGCGCTACGAGCAGTACTTC.

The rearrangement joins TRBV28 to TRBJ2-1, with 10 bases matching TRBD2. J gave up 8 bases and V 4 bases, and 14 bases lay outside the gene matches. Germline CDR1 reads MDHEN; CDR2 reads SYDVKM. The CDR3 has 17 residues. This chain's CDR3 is CASSSSSGRWYGYEQFF. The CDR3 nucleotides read TGTGCCAGCAGTTCCAGTAGCGGGAGGTGGTATGGGTATGAGCAGTTCTTC. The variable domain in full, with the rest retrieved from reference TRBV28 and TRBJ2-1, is DVKVTQSSRYLVKRTGEKVFLECVQDMDHENMFWYRQDPGLGLRLIYFSYDVKMKEKGDIPEGYSVSREKKERFSLILESASTNQTSMYLCASSSSSGRWYGYEQFFGPGTRLTVL.